Shown below are 20 T cell receptor beta chains from a single sample sequenced in a study of T cell clonality in common variable immunodeficiency. Clones were sequenced by immunoSEQ multiplex PCR, and TCRdb holds only the in-frame ones, with some missing. The sample yields more than 65,000 clones, without any singletons. Sequencing was performed on peripheral blood mononuclear cells. The receptors were sampled from a person aged 18 to 70 in good health.

This clone was counted many times. Sequencing ends 3 residues short of the CDR3 end; the germline J gene provides the rest. The chain employs TRBV20-1 and TRBJ2-7, with 8 bases matching TRBD1. This CDR3 is 13 amino acids long. V shed 6 bases and J 2 bases; nucleotides not matched to a gene: 6. Germline-derived CDR1 and CDR2 are DFQATT and SNEGSKA (reference sequence). The CDR3 loop is CSARDRITYEQYF. CDR3 DNA (partial): TGCAGTGCCCGGGACAGGATCACCTACGAG.

This clone was seen many times. The CDR3 end falls 3 residues outside the read, so it is completed with the germline J gene. V usage is TRBV5-1 and J usage is TRBJ2-2; D is possibly TRBD1 (6 bases). Germline CDR1 reads SGHRS; CDR2 reads YFSETQ. Trimming removed 3 bases from V and 2 bases from J, with 11 bases in between. CDR3 length: 15 residues. The sequenced CDR3 bases are TGCGCCAGCAGCTACGGGACATCTAACACCGGGGAG. Translating it yields CASSYGTSNTGE. The full-length CDR3 reads as CASSYGTSNTGELFF.

This clone was detected many times. CDR3 loop: CASSLYGLNTEAFF. CDR3 DNA (partial): TGTGCCAGCAGCCTGTACGGTTTGAACACTGAA. The J gene is TRBJ1-1, the V gene TRBV11-2; unclear D gene. The observed sequence ends 3 residues before the CDR3 terminus, with the missing tail filled in from the germline J gene. The CDR3 covers 14 residues. Trimming pared 5 bases from V and 0 bases from J, leaving 10 bases between. Germline CDR1 is SGHAT and CDR2 is FQNNGV.

This clone has a count of ten or more. Coverage ceases 3 residues before the CDR3 finishes, and the germline J gene fills in the end. The rearrangement uses TRBV9 and TRBJ1-1; no firm D call. V lost 3 bases and J 4 bases, leaving 10 bases between the germline ends. CDR1 and CDR2 from the germline V gene are SGDLS and YYNGEE. The CDR3 length is 13 residues. CDR3 protein: CASSASPGTEAFF. CDR3 DNA (partial): TGTGCCAGCAGCGCTTCACCGGGCACTGAA.

This clone was detected many times. From the germline J gene comes the end of the CDR3, since the read stops 3 residues before it. The chain links TRBV9 to TRBJ2-7, with D perhaps TRBD2 (6 bases). This CDR3 has 16 residues. The germline V gene encodes CDR1 SGDLS and CDR2 YYNGEE. Trimming took off 0 bases at V and 2 bases at J, with 15 bases between the two ends. CDR3 sequence: CASSVDAEEGAYEQYF. CDR3 DNA, as far as it was read: TGTGCCAGCAGCGTAGACGCTGAGGAGGGCGCCTACGAG.

This clone was found many times. The CDR3 end lies 3 residues beyond the end of the read and is filled in from the germline J gene. J is TRBJ2-3 and V is TRBV24-1, with 9 bases identical to TRBD2. This CDR3 is built from 15 residues. Germline V gives CDR1 KGHDR, CDR2 SFDVKD. V trimming: 5 bases; J trimming: 2 bases; junction bases outside the gene matches: 4. The CDR3 spells CATSVKRGDTDTQYF. The sequenced part of the CDR3 DNA is TGTGCCACCAGTGTCAAGCGGGGGGACACAGATACG.

Ten or more counts support this clone. The CDR3 end lies 3 residues beyond the end of the read and is filled in from the germline J gene. The chain uses TRBV28 and TRBJ2-3; 10 bases are a match to TRBD2. This CDR3 comprises 19 residues. Germline CDR1 and CDR2: MDHEN and SYDVKM. V trimming: 3 bases; J trimming: 0 bases; junction bases outside the gene matches: 12. CDR3 residues: CASSFSFQLAGRSTDTQYF. CDR3 DNA, as far as it was read: TGTGCCAGCAGTTTCTCTTTCCAACTAGCGGGAAGGAGCACAGATACG. The complete variable domain, with remaining parts taken from reference TRBV28 and TRBJ2-3, reads DVKVTQSSRYLVKRTGEKVFLECVQDMDHENMFWYRQDPGLGLRLIYFSYDVKMKEKGDIPEGYSVSREKKERFSLILESASTNQTSMYLCASSFSFQLAGRSTDTQYFGPGTRLTVL.

Concerning this clone: The CDR3 end is not reached by the read, which stops 3 residues before it; the germline J gene fills it in. The chain is built from TRBV7-6 and TRBJ2-2; 15 positions match TRBD2. The CDR3 sequence is 17 residues long. CDR1 is SGHVS and CDR2 is FNYEAQ in the germline V gene. Trimming cost V 0 bases and J 4 bases; bases outside gene matches: 0. The sequenced part of the CDR3 DNA is TGTGCCAGCAGCTTAGCGGGACTAGCGGGAGGCACCGGGGAG. This gives the protein CASSLAGLAGGTGE. The entire CDR3 is CASSLAGLAGGTGELFF.

This clone was seen at least ten times. Read coverage stops 3 residues before the CDR3 terminus; the germline J gene supplies the remainder. The V gene is TRBV5-1, the J gene TRBJ1-5; TRBD1 aligns across 10 bases. Trimming at V came to 4 bases and at J to 6 bases, leaving 7 bases not matched to a gene. Germline V gene lookup returns CDR1 SGHRS and CDR2 YFSETQ. CDR3 size: 15 residues. The CDR3 sequence is CASSATGGAGQPQHF. Incomplete CDR3 DNA: TGCGCCAGCAGCGCGACAGGGGGCGCCGGTCAGCCC.

This clone has ten or more counts. The read stops 3 residues short of the end of the CDR3; the missing end is completed from the germline J gene. The rearrangement links TRBV7-2 to TRBJ1-2; TRBD1 might be the D (6 bases). The V and J ends lost 0 bases and 7 bases respectively, with 9 bases between them. Germline CDR1 and CDR2: SGHTA and FQGNSA. This CDR3 is built from 13 residues. The covered CDR3 bases are TGTGCCAGCAGCTTAGCGGGGGCGGCTGGC. Its translation is CASSLAGAAG. The complete CDR3 sequence is CASSLAGAAGYTF.

A remark on this clone: The read terminates 3 residues ahead of where the CDR3 ends, so the germline J gene completes it. V is TRBV5-4 and J is TRBJ2-7; D perhaps matches TRBD2 (5 bases). V gave up 1 base and J gave up 2 bases, with 10 bases separating them. The CDR3 has 14 amino acids. Looked up from germline, CDR1 is SGHNT and CDR2 is YYREEE (reference sequence). The part of the CDR3 DNA that was read is TGTGCCAGCAGCTTGTCTAGCTACACCTACGAG. Its protein product is CASSLSSYTYE. The CDR3 reads in full as CASSLSSYTYEQYF.

This clone occurred many times. The CDR3 goes on 3 residues after the read ends, and that part is filled in from the germline J gene. The rearrangement joins TRBV5-4 to TRBJ2-7; possible D gene TRBD2, 5 bases. Germline lookup yields CDR1 SGHNT and CDR2 YYREEE (reference sequence). Trimming removed 4 bases from V and 4 bases from J, with 12 bases in between. This CDR3 contains 13 residues. The sequenced part of the CDR3 DNA is TGTGCCAGCAGCCCCACGGGGAGATACGAG. Protein sequence: CASSPTGRYE. The CDR3, in full, reads CASSPTGRYEQYF.

This clone was observed at least ten times. Read data end 3 residues before the CDR3 end; the end is taken from the germline J gene. The chain combines TRBV20-1 with TRBJ2-1, with 11 bases matching TRBD2. The CDR3 has 17 amino acids. Trimming cost V 1 base and J 6 bases; bases outside gene matches: 11. In germline, CDR1 is DFQATT, CDR2 SNEGSKA (reference sequence). This CDR3 is CSARVTSGSSFFNEQFF. CDR3 DNA (partial): TGCAGTGCTAGAGTCACTAGCGGGAGTTCATTTTTCAATGAG.

This clone came up many times. The read comes to an end 3 residues before the CDR3 does, leaving the germline J gene to fill in the end. V gene TRBV20-1 combines with J gene TRBJ2-7; 11 positions agree with TRBD1. J lost 4 bases, V lost 4 bases, and 6 bases had no gene match. Germline-derived CDR1 and CDR2 are DFQATT and SNEGSKA (reference sequence). The CDR3 is 14 residues long. The CDR3 DNA, read in part, is TGCAGTGCTATTAGGACAGGGGGCCCTTACGAG. This codes for CSAIRTGGPYE. The full CDR3 sequence reads CSAIRTGGPYEQYF.

The table lists this clone with many counts. The CDR3 goes on 3 residues after the read ends, and that part is filled in from the germline J gene. V gene TRBV20-1 combines with J gene TRBJ2-4; a possible D gene is TRBD1 (6 bases). The CDR3 consists of 14 residues. Germline CDR1 reads DFQATT; CDR2 reads SNEGSKA (reference sequence). Incomplete CDR3 DNA: TGCAGTGCTAGTGCAGGGGCCCTCTCCCCCACT. Translating gives CSASAGALSPT. The whole CDR3 protein is CSASAGALSPTQYF.

This clone showed up many times. The observed sequence ends 3 residues before the CDR3 terminus, with the missing tail filled in from the germline J gene. V usage is TRBV7-3 and J usage is TRBJ2-1, with TRBD2 identical over 7 bases. CDR1 and CDR2 from the germline V gene are SGHTA and FQGTGA. V gave up 2 bases and J gave up 1 base; unmatched junction bases: 2. There are 15 residues in the CDR3. The CDR3 protein is CASSLAGVSYNEQFF. Incomplete CDR3 DNA: TGTGCCAGCAGCTTAGCGGGAGTATCCTACAATGAG. The whole variable domain, remainder taken from reference TRBV7-3 and TRBJ2-1, is GAGVSQTPSNKVTEKGKYVELRCDPISGHTALYWYRQSLGQGPEFLIYFQGTGAADDSGLPNDRFFAVRPEGSVSTLKIQRTERGDSAVYLCASSLAGVSYNEQFFGPGTRLTVL.

This clone was found many times. The CDR3 goes on 3 residues after the read ends, and that part is filled in from the germline J gene. The chain links TRBV30 to TRBJ2-6, with D uncertain. V was shortened by 8 bases and J by 1 base, with 18 bases between the two germline ends. The length of the CDR3 is 16 residues. The germline CDR1 and CDR2 sequences are GTSNPN and SVGIG (reference sequence). The chain's CDR3 is CAQKKYSKSGANVLTF. CDR3 bases read: TGTGCCCAAAAGAAGTACAGTAAATCTGGGGCCAACGTC.

This clone appeared many times. The junction departs from germline at one end; a sequencing error may be responsible. The read ends 3 residues early relative to the CDR3; the germline J gene fills the gap. This rearrangement joins TRBV4-2 to TRBJ2-3, with 11 nucleotides matching TRBD2. This CDR3 contains 16 residues. From germline, CDR1 is LGHNA and CDR2 YNFKEQ. This CDR3 reads CASSQGVAGGADTQYF. The CDR3 bases that were read are TGCGCCAGCAGCCAAGGGGTAGCGGGAGGGGCAGATACG.

This clone was observed many times. Coverage ceases 3 residues before the CDR3 finishes, and the germline J gene fills in the end. This chain joins TRBV9 and TRBJ2-7, with D possibly being TRBD1 or TRBD2 (5 bases each). Trimming removed 2 bases at V and 2 bases at J, with 14 bases between. In germline, CDR1 is SGDLS, CDR2 YYNGEE. The CDR3 covers 15 residues. The CDR3 bases that were read are TGTGCCAGCAGCGTGTGGGGCGAGGGCCCCTACGAG. Its translation: CASSVWGEGPYE. Given in full, the CDR3 is CASSVWGEGPYEQYF.

This clone has at least ten counts. The CDR3 is cut off 3 residues early in the read; its end comes from the germline J gene. The rearrangement uses TRBV5-4 and TRBJ1-1; a possible D gene is TRBD1 (5 bases). This CDR3 has 13 residues. Germline lookup yields CDR1 SGHNT and CDR2 YYREEE (reference sequence). V lost 3 bases and J 3 bases, leaving 9 bases between the germline ends. CDR3 residues: CASSSFRDTEAFF. The CDR3 bases that were read are TGTGCCAGCAGCTCATTCAGGGACACTGAA.